This TCR beta chain was identified in a study of vaccination effects on CD4 cells after COVID-19. Study information: Two-dose vaccination with either BNT162b2 or mRNA-1273 was given to the participants. Points from the study as a whole: Nearly all vaccine-induced clones in healthy recipients recognized only SARS-CoV-2.

With the ViraFEST assay, the study expanded antigen-specific CD4+ T cells using viral peptide pools, then sequenced them. Subsequent to about 10 days of culture, CD4+ T cells were isolated. Neither prior SARS-CoV-2 infection nor positive nucleocapsid antibodies were present in the vaccine recipients. The researchers cultured 1.9 million or so PBMC per well with 9.5 to 10 IU/ml IL-2 and approximately 9.9 ug/ml peptides. Half the medium was replaced with IL-2 medium on days 3 and 7. On this clone: The antigen is not known.

Data came from immunoSEQ multiplex PCR; TCRdb stores just in-frame clones and leaves some out. The sample includes some 68,000 clones, approximately 79% of them seen just once. The germline gives CDR1 MNHNY, CDR2 SVGAGI (reference sequence). J lost 4 bases, V lost 0 bases, and 3 bases had no gene match. This CDR3 spans 15 amino acids. The V call is TRBV6-6, the J call TRBJ1-5; 7 positions match TRBD1. The sequence derives from a human donor who received a COVID-19 vaccine. The sample consisted of CD4+ T cells from PBMCs cultured with HCoV-OC43 spike peptides, taken before COVID-19 vaccination. This sample's subset: HCoV-OC43 spike overlapping peptide pool stimulation. The CDR3: CASSYSRQGNQPQHF. The CDR3 DNA is TGTGCCAGCAGTTACTCGAGACAGGGAAATCAGCCCCAGCATTTT.